One and the same sample provided the 20 T cell receptor beta chains below, sequenced in a study of T-cell reconstitution after alpha-beta-depleted transplantation in children. Preparing the TCRbeta library involved the use of unique molecular identifiers. TCRdb used MiXCR to reprocess the PCR reads, holding one entry per CDR3 protein. The table includes 500,000 or so distinct CDR3 sequences, approximately 30% detected once. Sequenced here: PBMCs from the stem cell graft donor, sampled from the stem cell graft. These receptors were collected from a human donor who donated a stem cell graft to a child with aplastic anemia.

The rearrangement links TRBV7-2 to TRBJ2-2; D gene ambiguous. The V and J ends lost 4 bases and 6 bases respectively, with 9 bases between them. Germline values: CDR1 SGHTA, CDR2 FQGNSA. CDR3 size: 13 residues. CDR3 sequence reads: CASSSRPAGELFF. For the CDR3, the DNA is TGTGCCAGCAGCTCGAGGCCCGCCGGGGAGCTGTTTTTT.

This clonotype was seen a few times. In DNA, the CDR3 is TGTGCCAGCAGTTTAGGAAAGTCACTCTCCTACGAGCAGTACTTC. Amino acids: CASSLGKSLSYEQYF. The J gene is TRBJ2-7, the V gene TRBV28; D is undetermined. The CDR3 has 15 amino acids. Germline V gene lookup returns CDR1 MDHEN and CDR2 SYDVKM. Trimming shortened V by 2 bases and J by 0 bases, and 11 bases separated the two germline ends.

This clonotype was observed a handful of times. The rearrangement uses TRBV5-1 and TRBJ2-7, with 9 bases that match TRBD2. V lost 0 bases to trimming and J lost 0 bases; unmatched junction nucleotides: 7. Germline loops: CDR1 SGHRS, CDR2 YFSETQ. The CDR3 length is 17 residues. CDR3 sequence: CASSLGLAGVASYEQYF. CDR3 DNA sequence: TGCGCCAGCAGCTTGGGGTTAGCGGGAGTCGCCTCCTACGAGCAGTACTTC.

The table lists this clonotype with a few counts. V is TRBV6-1 and J is TRBJ2-5, with D uncertain. The CDR3 covers 14 residues. The germline gives CDR1 MNHNS, CDR2 SASEGT. Between the trimmed V and J ends, which lost 4 bases and 7 bases, there was a span of 16 bases. CDR3: CASSALVYPGTQYF. CDR3 in DNA: TGTGCCAGCAGTGCACTGGTTTACCCAGGGACCCAGTACTTC.

V and J are TRBV29-1 and TRBJ2-2; 8 bases are shared with TRBD2. The CDR3 covers 16 residues. The germline CDR1 and CDR2 sequences are SQVTM and ANQGSEA. V trimming: 3 bases; J trimming: 3 bases; junction bases outside the gene matches: 9. CDR3 sequence (DNA): TGCAGCGTTGAGGGGCTAAGCGGGAGATACACCGGGGAGCTGTTTTTT. This codes for CSVEGLSGRYTGELFF.

The CDR3 nucleotides read TGTGCCAGCAGCACCGGACGTTACAATGAGCAGTTCTTC. The encoded protein is CASSTGRYNEQFF. The chain carries TRBV5-6 and TRBJ2-1; D call uncertain. The germline V gene encodes CDR1 SGHDT and CDR2 YYEEEE. V lost 4 bases and J 4 bases, leaving 9 bases between the germline ends. The CDR3 covers 13 residues.

V usage is TRBV4-1 and J usage is TRBJ1-2; D unclear. V lost 1 base and J 4 bases, leaving 13 bases between the germline ends. This CDR3 is 15 amino acids long. Germline V gene data show CDR1 as MGHRA and CDR2 as YSYEKL. For the CDR3, the DNA is TGCGCCAGCAGCCAAGGGGGTTTTGGATCCTATGGCTACACCTTC. It encodes CASSQGGFGSYGYTF.

This clonotype was observed a handful of times. CDR3 residues: CASSAQAQSTDTQYF. The CDR3 DNA reads as TGTGCCAGCAGCGCCCAGGCTCAAAGCACAGATACGCAGTATTTT. The V call is TRBV7-3, the J call TRBJ2-3; D unresolved. The ends were cut back, 5 bases at V and 0 bases at J, with 12 bases in the middle. The germline gives CDR1 SGHTA, CDR2 FQGTGA. This CDR3 has 15 amino acids.

The chain carries TRBV6-2 or TRBV6-3 and TRBJ1-2; D not certain. The CDR3 contains 13 residues. V was cut by 0 bases and J by 8 bases, with 10 bases left in between. CDR1 and CDR2 from the germline V gene are MNHEY and SVGEGT. The CDR3 region is CASSYSGGVGYTF. As DNA, the CDR3 is TGTGCCAGCAGTTACTCGGGAGGTGTGGGCTACACCTTC.

The CDR3 DNA is TGTGCCAGCAGCTTAGTAGGGGAGGGCACTGAAGCTTTCTTT. Its protein is CASSLVGEGTEAFF. The rearrangement links TRBV7-9 to TRBJ1-1; tentative D call: TRBD1 (5 bases). The CDR3 is 14 residues long. Germline V gene sequence: CDR1 SEHNR, CDR2 FQNEAQ (reference sequence). The ends were cut back, 1 base at V and 4 bases at J, with 10 bases in the middle.

There are a few counts of this clonotype. The rearrangement links TRBV12-3 or TRBV12-4 to TRBJ1-1; D not certain. Trimming shortened V by 3 bases and J by 1 base, and 9 bases separated the two germline ends. The CDR3 loop spans 14 amino acids. This CDR3 reads CASSFRRGNTEAFF. CDR3 nucleotide sequence: TGTGCCAGCAGTTTCCGACGGGGGAACACTGAAGCTTTCTTT.

This clonotype came up a few times. This sequence joins TRBV6-5 and TRBJ1-5; D remains ambiguous. Germline-derived CDR1 and CDR2 are MNHEY and SVGAGI. The CDR3 covers 13 residues. Trimming took 0 bases from V and 6 from J, leaving 6 bases between them. The CDR3 DNA reads TGTGCCAGCAGTTACTCGAGGTTTCAGCCCCAGCATTTT. Protein product: CASSYSRFQPQHF.

This clonotype appeared a few times. This chain joins TRBV24-1 and TRBJ1-2; no clear D gene. V dropped 1 base and J dropped 8 bases, with 13 bases sitting between them. The CDR3 is 14 amino acids. Per germline, CDR1 KGHDR and CDR2 SFDVKD. The CDR3 sequence is CATSDFPGRGGYTF. The CDR3 nucleotides are TGTGCCACCAGTGATTTTCCGGGCCGCGGGGGCTACACCTTC.

This clonotype was seen more than once but under ten times. V is TRBV9 and J is TRBJ2-3; 7 bases map to TRBD2. J lost 0 bases, V lost 5 bases, and 3 bases had no gene match. This CDR3 region has 14 residues. Germline V CDR1 and CDR2: SGDLS, YYNGEE. Here the CDR3 reads CASSKTSSTDTQYF. The CDR3 DNA reads as TGTGCCAGCAGTAAGACTAGCAGCACAGATACGCAGTATTTT.

V is TRBV5-1 and J is TRBJ2-2; no firm D call. Trimming left V 8 bases short and J 1 base short, with 15 bases between. The CDR3 extends over 15 amino acids. CDR1 is SGHRS and CDR2 is YFSETQ in the germline V gene. CDR3: CASGRISGNTGELFF. CDR3 nucleotides: TGCGCCAGTGGCCGAATTTCGGGGAACACCGGGGAGCTGTTTTTT.

This clonotype came up a few times. The rearrangement joins TRBV9 to TRBJ2-7; D unresolved. The CDR3 contains 12 residues. V lost 5 bases to trimming and J lost 6 bases, with 12 bases between them. CDR1 is SGDLS and CDR2 is YYNGEE in the germline V gene. DNA for the CDR3: TGTGCCAGCAGTGACCTTGGGTCCGAGCAGTACTTC. Amino acid sequence: CASSDLGSEQYF. The variable domain in full, completed from reference TRBV9 and TRBJ2-7, reads DSGVTQTPKHLITATGQRVTLRCSPRSGDLSVYWYQQSLDQGLQFLIQYYNGEERAKGNILERFSAQQFPDLHSELNLSSLELGDSALYFCASSDLGSEQYFGPGTRLTVT.

This clonotype came up a few times. The J gene is TRBJ1-1, the V gene TRBV7-6; TRBD1 matches at 7 bases. Germline trimming cut 4 bases from V and 5 bases from J; bases unmatched to any gene: 7. Germline V gene lookup returns CDR1 SGHVS and CDR2 FNYEAQ. The CDR3 length is 14 residues. This CDR3 reads CASSSRGGKTEAFF. The CDR3 nucleotides read TGTGCCAGCAGCTCCAGGGGGGGGAAAACTGAAGCTTTCTTT.

The J gene is TRBJ2-2, the V gene TRBV4-2; no reliable D call. V shed 5 bases and J shed 1 base, with 8 bases lying between them. The CDR3 has 14 residues. The germline V gene encodes CDR1 LGHNA and CDR2 YNFKEQ. The CDR3 sequence is CASSSHRNTGELFF. In DNA form, the CDR3 reads TGTGCCAGCAGCAGTCACAGGAACACCGGGGAGCTGTTTTTT.

The chain combines TRBV5-1 with TRBJ2-1, with TRBD2 matching 8 bases. V trimming: 8 bases; J trimming: 4 bases; junction bases outside the gene matches: 5. Germline V CDR1 and CDR2: SGHRS, YFSETQ. The CDR3 consists of 13 residues. CDR3 residues: CASGLARYNEQFF. Here the CDR3 DNA reads TGCGCCAGTGGACTAGCAAGGTACAATGAGCAGTTCTTC. Drawing the rest from reference TRBV5-1 and TRBJ2-1, the complete variable domain is KAGVTQTPRYLIKTRGQQVTLSCSPISGHRSVSWYQQTPGQGLQFLFEYFSETQRNKGNFPGRFSGRQFSNSRSEMNVSTLELGDSALYLCASGLARYNEQFFGPGTRLTVL.

V is TRBV5-4 and J is TRBJ1-1, with D perhaps matching TRBD1 (6 bases). Trimming shortened V by 4 bases and J by 1 base, and 14 bases separated the two germline ends. The germline gives CDR1 SGHNT, CDR2 YYREEE (reference sequence). The CDR3 covers 15 residues. For the CDR3, the DNA is TGTGCCAGCAGCCCGGGACATACCAAGAACACTGAAGCTTTCTTT. This sequence encodes CASSPGHTKNTEAFF.